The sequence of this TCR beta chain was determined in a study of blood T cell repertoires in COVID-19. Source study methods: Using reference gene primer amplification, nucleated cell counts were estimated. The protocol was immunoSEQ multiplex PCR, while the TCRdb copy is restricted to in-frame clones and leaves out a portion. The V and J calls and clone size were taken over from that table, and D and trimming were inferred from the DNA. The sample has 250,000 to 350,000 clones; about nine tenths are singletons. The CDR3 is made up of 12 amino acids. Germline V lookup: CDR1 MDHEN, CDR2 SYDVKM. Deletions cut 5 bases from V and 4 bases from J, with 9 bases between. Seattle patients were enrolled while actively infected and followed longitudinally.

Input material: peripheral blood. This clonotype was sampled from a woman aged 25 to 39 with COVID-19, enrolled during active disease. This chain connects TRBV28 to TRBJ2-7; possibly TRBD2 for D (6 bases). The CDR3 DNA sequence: TGTGCCAGCAGTGTAGCGGCTTACGAGCAGTACTTC. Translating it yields CASSVAAYEQYF.